Listed below are T cell receptor beta chains from one sample, sequenced in a study of blood T cell repertoires in COVID-19. Some clones are missing from TCRdb's copy, which holds only in-frame ones; the method was immunoSEQ multiplex PCR. The sample has hundreds of thousands of clones, around 85% seen once; the top ten hold approximately 5.7%. Sequenced input: PBMCs or T cells enriched from blood (not recorded which). Receptor source: a woman in her 40s who had recovered from COVID-19. Both conserved end residues are part of each CDR3. Fields, in order: CDR3 length, D gene, V gene, clone size, J gene, CDR3 DNA, CDR3 protein. D genes are given only for firm matches. Size is stated for part of the rows, as once, few or many counts, or as a class when the clone is expanded.

14	TRBD2	TRBV7-2	-	TRBJ2-7	TGTGCCAGCAGCCAAAGGTCGGGGGGTGACGAGCAGTACTTC	CASSQRSGGDEQYF
16	-	TRBV5-1	-	TRBJ1-1	TGCGCCAGCAGCCCACTGCCCAAGCCGTCGGTCACTGAAGCTTTCTTT	CASSPLPKPSVTEAFF
14	TRBD2	TRBV30	-	TRBJ2-3	TGTGCCTGGGCCTGGACTAGCGGCACAGATACGCAGTATTTT	CAWAWTSGTDTQYF
16	-	TRBV4-2	-	TRBJ1-4	TGTGCCAGCAGTACGGAGGACAGCTCAACTAATGAAAAACTGTTTTTT	CASSTEDSSTNEKLFF
17	TRBD1	TRBV28	-	TRBJ1-5	TGTGCCAGCAGTTTAGGAGGGGGCTCAGGTGGCAATCAGCCCCAGCATTTT	CASSLGGGSGGNQPQHF
15	TRBD1	TRBV27	-	TRBJ2-7	TGTGCCAGCAGTTTGGGGACAGGCAGCTCCTACGAGCAGTACTTC	CASSLGTGSSYEQYF
13	-	TRBV7-2	-	TRBJ1-1	TGTGCCAGCAGCTGGGAGGGGAACACTGAAGCTTTCTTT	CASSWEGNTEAFF
15	-	TRBV11-2	once	TRBJ1-1	TGTGCCAGCAGCTTCCAACCGGGGGGCGGCACTGAAGCTTTCTTT	CASSFQPGGGTEAFF
18	TRBD1	TRBV27	-	TRBJ1-2	TGTGCCAGCAGTCCTGGTGGCCCCGGGACAGGGGACGGCTATGGCTACACCTTC	CASSPGGPGTGDGYGYTF
13	-	TRBV30	-	TRBJ2-2	TGTGCCTGGAGGGACTACAACACCGGGGAGCTGTTTTTT	CAWRDYNTGELFF
13	-	TRBV30	-	TRBJ1-1	TGTGCCTGGAGTGTGGGGGGGAACACTGAAGCTTTCTTT	CAWSVGGNTEAFF
16	-	TRBV19	-	TRBJ1-3	TGTGCCAGTAGTAAACGAACAGGATCCTCTGGAAACACCATATATTTT	CASSKRTGSSGNTIYF
15	TRBD1	TRBV7-2	-	TRBJ2-5	TGTGCCAGCAGCTTATTGACAGGGTCCCAAGAGACCCAGTACTTC	CASSLLTGSQETQYF
14	-	TRBV9	-	TRBJ2-2	TGTGCCAGCAGCGTGAGGCAGGGCACCGGGGAGCTGTTTTTT	CASSVRQGTGELFF
12	-	TRBV19	once	TRBJ2-7	TGTGCCAGTAGTACCCCCCCGGGGGAGCAGTACTTC	CASSTPPGEQYF
15	TRBD2	TRBV4-3	-	TRBJ2-1	TGCGCCAGCAGCCAAGCCTGGACTAGTAGCGATGAGCAGTTCTTC	CASSQAWTSSDEQFF
14	-	TRBV7-2	-	TRBJ2-1	TGTGCCAGCAGCTTAGGGACTACGGGCAATGAGCAGTTCTTC	CASSLGTTGNEQFF
13	-	TRBV10-3	once	TRBJ2-7	TGTGCCATCAGGGGGGACTCCCGTCGCGAGCAGTACTTC	CAIRGDSRREQYF
14	TRBD1	TRBV25-1	-	TRBJ2-5	TGTGCCAGCAGTGATCCGGGGACAGGGGAGACCCAGTACTTC	CASSDPGTGETQYF
14	-	TRBV5-4	once	TRBJ1-6	TGTGCCAGCAGTCCGGACAGATATAATTCACCCCTCCACTTT	CASSPDRYNSPLHF
15	TRBD1	TRBV6-5	-	TRBJ2-7	TGTGCCAGCAGCCTCGGGACAGGACCCTTCTACGAGCAGTACTTC	CASSLGTGPFYEQYF
16	-	TRBV4-3	-	TRBJ2-1	TGCGCCAGCAGCCAAGAGGCCACGGGGAGCGTGGGTGAGCAGTTCTTC	CASSQEATGSVGEQFF